Given below is one T cell receptor (beta chain) in context. Its antigen is currently unknown. At the deep level, the assay was run. Assay used: immunoSEQ multiplex PCR; TCRdb lists only in-frame clones, some missing. This sample yields 2 million to 2.5 million clones, of which 85% to 95% are seen a single time; 0.35% to 0.45% belongs to the top ten. This sample was included in a study of shared clonotypes between healthy human individuals. Study background: The plates for each donor numbered three CD4 naive, three CD4 memory, two CD8 naive and one CD8 memory. Study-wide findings and caveats: Generally, naive subsets came out with larger estimated richness than memory subsets.

The CDR3 sequence is 14 residues long. The V end was cut by 4 bases, the J end by 9 bases, with 16 bases between. Germline CDR1 reads MNHEY; CDR2 reads SMNVEV (reference sequence). This chain connects TRBV27 to TRBJ1-5; no clear D. The sample was naive CD4+ T cells from PBMCs. The sample's subset: CD45RA+ positively selected. The receptor was derived from a young man in good health. Some clones in this sample may be carry-over from other donors' samples. The CDR3 protein is CASSSKAPPWPQHF. The DNA of the CDR3 is TGTGCCAGCAGTTCCAAGGCCCCGCCGTGGCCCCAGCATTTT.